Following are 23 T cell receptor beta chains from one sample sequenced in a study of cytomegalovirus exposure and HLA in healthy donors. The PCR contained 60 Vbeta and 13 Jbeta primers. Assay used: immunoSEQ multiplex PCR; TCRdb lists only in-frame clones, some missing. The table has 95,000 to 150,000 clones, 15% to 19% seen once. Sequenced input: PBMCs. The origin of the receptors is a woman younger than 35 in good health and CMV-seronegative.

V usage is TRBV2 and J usage is TRBJ2-7, with D possibly matching TRBD2 (6 bases). The CDR3 runs to 14 residues. Germline V CDR1 and CDR2: SNHLY, FYNNEI. Trimming left V 7 bases short and J 4 bases short, with 17 bases between. CDR3: CASNLRGEWYEQYF. CDR3 nucleotide sequence: TGTGCCAGCAATCTGCGGGGTGAATGGTACGAGCAGTACTTC.

This clone occurred once. For the CDR3, the DNA is TGTGCCACCCCAGGGGCCGATAACTATGGCTACACCTTC. It yields the protein CATPGADNYGYTF. The rearrangement joins TRBV6-1 to TRBJ1-2; D may be TRBD1 (6 bases). Between the trimmed V and J ends, which lost 10 bases and 1 base, there was a span of 13 bases. This CDR3 spans 13 amino acids. Germline-derived CDR1 and CDR2 are MNHNS and SASEGT.

This clone was found a few times. The chain joins TRBV7-8 to TRBJ2-7; 11 positions match TRBD1. Unmatched junction bases numbered 5, after V lost 4 bases and J lost 3 bases. CDR3 length: 15 residues. The germline V gene encodes CDR1 SGHVS and CDR2 FQNEAQ. The CDR3 DNA follows: TGTGCCAGCAGCTCCAGGGACAGGGGGATCTACGAGCAGTACTTC. Protein sequence: CASSSRDRGIYEQYF.

The table lists this clone with a few counts. The rearrangement joins TRBV7-8 to TRBJ1-6, with D possibly being TRBD1 (6 bases). CDR1 SGHVS and CDR2 FQNEAQ come from the germline V gene. With 5 bases removed from V and 9 bases from J, the gap between germline ends came to 20 bases. The CDR3 totals 16 residues. CDR3 bases: TGTGCCAGCAGCCTCCGGGACACCATCCCGCCTTCACCCCTCCACTTT. It codes for CASSLRDTIPPSPLHF. Filled out from reference TRBV7-8 and TRBJ1-6, the complete variable domain reads GAGVSQSPRYKVAKRGQDVALRCDPISGHVSLFWYQQALGQGPEFLTYFQNEAQLDKSGLPSDRFFAERPEGSVSTLKIQRTQQEDSAVYLCASSLRDTIPPSPLHFGNGTRLTVT.

This clone was observed a handful of times. This sequence joins TRBV5-1 and TRBJ2-1; TRBD2 aligns across 10 bases. The CDR3 is 19 amino acids. Unmatched junction bases numbered 14, after V lost 0 bases and J lost 5 bases. Germline V CDR1 and CDR2: SGHRS, YFSETQ. The CDR3 spells CASSLAGLAGVQDNNEQFF. Here the CDR3 DNA reads TGCGCCAGCAGCTTGGCCGGGCTAGCGGGAGTGCAAGATAACAATGAGCAGTTCTTC.

V usage is TRBV20-1 and J usage is TRBJ2-5; unclear D gene. CDR1 and CDR2 from the germline V gene are DFQATT and SNEGSKA (reference sequence). Deletions cut 1 base from V and 5 bases from J, with 5 bases between. This CDR3 spans 11 amino acids. CDR3 DNA sequence: TGCAGTGCTAGAGTCGGGGAGACCCAGTACTTC. This translates into CSARVGETQYF.

The chain combines TRBV15 with TRBJ2-5, with D perhaps TRBD2 (5 bases). The CDR3 has 15 amino acids. Germline assignment: CDR1 LNHNV and CDR2 YYDKDF (reference sequence). The germline V and J ends were trimmed by 0 bases and 5 bases, with 13 bases remaining between them. This CDR3 reads CATSRDLGGWETQYF. As DNA, the CDR3 is TGTGCCACCAGCAGAGATCTAGGCGGGTGGGAGACCCAGTACTTC. The full variable domain, completed using reference TRBV15 and TRBJ2-5, is DAMVIQNPRYQVTQFGKPVTLSCSQTLNHNVMYWYQQKSSQAPKLLFHYYDKDFNNEADTPDNFQSRRPNTSFCFLDIRSPGLGDTAMYLCATSRDLGGWETQYFGPGTRLLVL.

In DNA form, the CDR3 reads TGTGCCAGCAGTGAAGGGTATGCGACAGGGCTATGGAATGGCTACACCTTC. Amino acid sequence: CASSEGYATGLWNGYTF. The chain has TRBV6-1 and TRBJ1-2; 7 bases map to TRBD1. CDR1 is MNHNS and CDR2 is SASEGT in the germline V gene. The CDR3 sequence is 17 residues long. The V and J ends lost 1 base and 6 bases, in that order; junction bases with no gene match: 14.

The chain is built from TRBV6-1 and TRBJ1-1; no clear D. Germline V gene lookup returns CDR1 MNHNS and CDR2 SASEGT. V lost 3 bases to trimming and J lost 1 base, with 6 bases between them. The CDR3 totals 13 residues. CDR3 DNA: TGTGCCAGCAGTGATGGGCGGAACACTGAAGCTTTCTTT. This translates into CASSDGRNTEAFF.

This clone was counted a few times. This chain connects TRBV5-4 to TRBJ2-1; TRBD2 matches at 9 bases. The CDR3 is 16 amino acids. Trimming removed 0 bases from V and 7 bases from J; junction bases left unmatched: 8. Looked up from germline, CDR1 is SGHNT and CDR2 is YYREEE (reference sequence). CDR3 amino acids: CASSLVGGGAVNEQFF. CDR3 bases: TGTGCCAGCAGCTTGGTTGGCGGGGGGGCCGTTAATGAGCAGTTCTTC.

The table lists this clone with a few counts. The chain uses TRBV6-5 and TRBJ1-6, with D maybe TRBD1 (6 bases). The CDR3 is 14 amino acids. V lost 5 bases to trimming and J lost 11 bases, with 16 bases between them. The germline V gene has CDR1 MNHEY and CDR2 SVGAGI. The CDR3, as DNA: TGTGCCAGCAGTCAGGGGACATTCTCTCCACCCCTCCACTTT. It encodes CASSQGTFSPPLHF.

The chain is built from TRBV27 and TRBJ1-5; D ambiguous. The V gene lost 0 bases and the J gene lost 4 bases, with 7 bases spanning the gap. The CDR3 runs 14 residues. The germline CDR1 and CDR2 sequences are MNHEY and SMNVEV (reference sequence). CDR3 coding DNA: TGTGCCAGCAGTTTATCAGGCGGAAATCAGCCCCAGCATTTT. Its protein is CASSLSGGNQPQHF.

The chain is built from TRBV11-2 and TRBJ2-7, with 7 bases fitting TRBD1. The CDR3 contains 15 residues. Germline-derived CDR1 and CDR2 are SGHAT and FQNNGV. V was pared by 4 bases and J by 2 bases, with 8 bases of the junction left unmatched. The DNA of the CDR3 is TGTGCCAGCAGCTCTACGCCGGGACAGACCTACGAGCAGTACTTC. Translating gives CASSSTPGQTYEQYF. The entire variable domain, with the rest obtained from reference TRBV11-2 and TRBJ2-7, is as follows: EAGVAQSPRYKIIEKRQSVAFWCNPISGHATLYWYQQILGQGPKLLIQFQNNGVVDDSQLPKDRFSAERLKGVDSTLKIQPAKLEDSAVYLCASSSTPGQTYEQYFGPGTRLTVT.

The chain joins TRBV6-1 to TRBJ2-5, with 7 bases that match TRBD2. V gave up 1 base and J gave up 4 bases; unmatched junction bases: 3. Germline CDR1 and CDR2: MNHNS and SASEGT. The CDR3 sequence is 14 residues long. CDR3: CASSEGGRGETQYF. The CDR3 DNA is TGTGCCAGCAGTGAAGGGGGGAGGGGAGAGACCCAGTACTTC.

The V gene is TRBV27, the J gene TRBJ2-7, with TRBD2 matching 8 bases. The CDR3 spans 17 residues. The germline V gene has CDR1 MNHEY and CDR2 SMNVEV (reference sequence). With 0 bases clipped from V and 3 bases from J, the junction kept 10 bases outside the gene matches. CDR3 region: CASSLSLAGPRNYEQYF. The CDR3 DNA reads TGTGCCAGCAGTTTATCTCTAGCGGGCCCCCGGAACTACGAGCAGTACTTC.

CDR3 loop: CASSIIGRGTYSNQPQHF. CDR3 in DNA: TGTGCCAGTAGTATTATCGGTCGAGGTACCTATAGCAATCAGCCCCAGCATTTT. V gene TRBV19 combines with J gene TRBJ1-5; no reliable D call. The V and J ends lost 3 bases and 0 bases respectively, with 18 bases between them. Germline assignment: CDR1 LNHDA and CDR2 SQIVND (reference sequence). This CDR3 spans 18 amino acids.

The chain recombines TRBV4-2 with TRBJ2-7, with 9 bases matching TRBD1. There are 16 residues in the CDR3. J was trimmed by 5 bases and V by 0 bases; bases with no gene match: 8. The germline CDR1 and CDR2 sequences are LGHNA and YNFKEQ. The CDR3 coding sequence is TGTGCCAGCAGCCAAGATTACGGGGACAGGGCTAACGAGCAGTACTTC. It yields the protein CASSQDYGDRANEQYF.

The V and J genes are TRBV2 and TRBJ2-7; 8 nucleotides align to TRBD1. The CDR3 totals 15 residues. The germline gives CDR1 SNHLY, CDR2 FYNNEI. Trimming removed 5 bases from V and 3 bases from J; junction bases left unmatched: 9. CDR3 sequence (DNA): TGTGCCAGCAGTAGACAGACAGGGGTTCTCTACGAGCAGTACTTC. Protein product: CASSRQTGVLYEQYF.

The chain combines TRBV15 with TRBJ2-7, with a possible D match to TRBD2 (7 bases). The CDR3 has 16 residues. Trimming removed 5 bases at V and 5 bases at J, with 22 bases between. Germline CDR1 and CDR2: LNHNV and YYDKDF (reference sequence). The CDR3 DNA sequence: TGTGCCACCAGCCCCCGGAGGGGGGGCCTGGGGAACGAGCAGTACTTC. Its translation is CATSPRRGGLGNEQYF.

The J gene is TRBJ1-2, the V gene TRBV11-2; D is perhaps TRBD1 (6 bases). The germline gives CDR1 SGHAT, CDR2 FQNNGV. Between the trimmed V and J ends, which lost 0 bases and 4 bases, there was a span of 9 bases. The CDR3 is made up of 14 amino acids. The CDR3 DNA follows: TGTGCCAGCAGCTTAGATACAGGGCCCTATGGCTACACCTTC. Translated, it gives CASSLDTGPYGYTF. Looking up the rest from reference TRBV11-2 and TRBJ1-2 gives the full variable domain: EAGVAQSPRYKIIEKRQSVAFWCNPISGHATLYWYQQILGQGPKLLIQFQNNGVVDDSQLPKDRFSAERLKGVDSTLKIQPAKLEDSAVYLCASSLDTGPYGYTFGSGTRLTVV.

The chain carries TRBV7-8 and TRBJ2-7; 10 bases fit TRBD1. V trimming: 5 bases; J trimming: 2 bases; junction bases outside the gene matches: 9. Germline CDR1 and CDR2: SGHVS and FQNEAQ. CDR3 length: 16 residues. CDR3 coding DNA: TGTGCCAGCAGCCCCCGCTCCGGGACAGGGGCCTACGAGCAGTACTTC. Protein sequence: CASSPRSGTGAYEQYF.

This clone was seen more than once but under ten times. The junction departs from germline at one end; a sequencing error may be responsible. The chain combines TRBV7-9 with TRBJ1-2; D may be TRBD1 (6 bases). CDR1 and CDR2 from the germline V gene are SEHNR and FQNEAQ (reference sequence). This CDR3 is built from 16 residues. The CDR3 DNA is TGTGCCAGCAGTTTAGGATTTTCGGGGGGCGTCTATGGCTACACCTTC. Protein: CASSLGFSGGVYGYTF.

This clone was seen a few times. The J gene is TRBJ1-5, the V gene TRBV2; TRBD1 aligns across 9 bases. The CDR3 has 17 amino acids. CDR1 is SNHLY, CDR2 FYNNEI, per germline. V shed 6 bases, J shed 6 bases, and the junction held 15 bases outside the gene matches. The CDR3 loop is CASRGGPGQGVGQPQHF. For the CDR3, the DNA is TGTGCCAGCAGGGGGGGACCGGGACAGGGAGTGGGTCAGCCCCAGCATTTT.